This TCR beta chain was recorded in a study of T cell responses to AZD1222 COVID-19 vaccine. Study context: Second-dose intervals near 4 or 12 weeks were combined. Broader study findings: Repertoire sampling happened only post peak T cell response. Regions 160-218 and 743-854 held dominance among vaccine-associated CD4 TCRs, which spanned spike. Among the donors, most were white British and more were female, and clonal diversity was possibly underestimated.

Clones were sequenced by immunoSEQ multiplex PCR, and TCRdb holds only the in-frame ones, with some missing. The data contain 100,000 to 150,000 clones, 80% to 90% of them seen just once; the ten biggest clones take up roughly 4.2%. The CDR3 length is 14 residues. Trimming stripped 3 bases from V and 1 base from J, with 7 bases between. CDR1 SGHTA and CDR2 FQGNSA come from the germline V gene. Turning to this clone: The antigen is not known.

Sequencing was performed on peripheral blood, taken on day 0 of AZD1222 vaccination. The origin of this receptor is an adult in good health. The V call is TRBV7-2, the J call TRBJ1-5, with D unclear. The CDR3 DNA reads as TGTGCCAGCAGCTTTTCTGGGAGCAATCAGCCCCAGCATTTT. Translated, it gives CASSFSGSNQPQHF.